These T cell receptor beta chains were read from a single sample in a study of human T cells and chemical hapten exposure. TCRdb re-called the RACE reads through MiXCR, storing one row per CDR3 protein. The sample has 250,000 or so distinct CDR3 sequences, 7.7% seen once. The sample here was whole blood, taken in connection with sensitization to the hapten diphenylcyclopropenone (DPC). The receptors originated from a man aged 18 to 29 with alopecia areata. Some clones in this sample may be carry-over from other donors' samples. The CDR3 runs from the conserved cysteine through the conserved F or W. Fields, in order: J gene, D gene, clone size, V gene, CDR3 DNA, CDR3 protein. A D gene is named only where the DNA matches it firmly. Expanded clones get a size class; other rows say once, few or many, or leave the size out.

J gene: TRBJ1-3
D gene: NA
clone size: NA
V gene: TRBV29-1
CDR3 DNA: TGCAGCGTTGGCGGGGGGGCAAGAGGAAACACCATATATTTT
CDR3 protein: CSVGGGARGNTIYF

J gene: TRBJ1-4
D gene: NA
clone size: few
V gene: TRBV7-2
CDR3 DNA: TGTGCCAGCAGCTCTTCGAGAACTAATGAAAAACTGTTTTTT
CDR3 protein: CASSSSRTNEKLFF

J gene: TRBJ1-1
D gene: TRBD1
clone size: many
V gene: TRBV28
CDR3 DNA: TGTGCCAGCAGTCCTTCAAGGGGGCTAGCTTTCTTT
CDR3 protein: CASSPSRGLAFF

J gene: TRBJ2-7
D gene: TRBD1
clone size: NA
V gene: TRBV9
CDR3 DNA: TGTGCCAGCAGCGTAGCAGGGGGATACGGCGAGCAGTACTTC
CDR3 protein: CASSVAGGYGEQYF

J gene: TRBJ2-2
D gene: NA
clone size: few
V gene: TRBV7-2
CDR3 DNA: TGTGCCAGCAGCTTACCCGACACCGGGGAGCTGTTTTTT
CDR3 protein: CASSLPDTGELFF

J gene: TRBJ2-3
D gene: TRBD2
clone size: NA
V gene: TRBV5-1
CDR3 DNA: TGCGCCAGCAGCAAACTAGCGGAGGGGGATACGCAGTATTTT
CDR3 protein: CASSKLAEGDTQYF

J gene: TRBJ1-2
D gene: NA
clone size: few
V gene: TRBV6-5
CDR3 DNA: TGTGCCAGCAGTTACTCGACCAGGTCAATTGATGGCTACACCTTC
CDR3 protein: CASSYSTRSIDGYTF

J gene: TRBJ1-2
D gene: NA
clone size: NA
V gene: TRBV5-1
CDR3 DNA: TGCGCCAGCAGCTACCGGGAGCCCACAGTGGCTAACTATGGCTACACCTTC
CDR3 protein: CASSYREPTVANYGYTF

J gene: TRBJ1-3
D gene: NA
clone size: many
V gene: TRBV29-1
CDR3 DNA: TGCAGCGTTGATTCAGGGAGAGGAAACACCATATATTTT
CDR3 protein: CSVDSGRGNTIYF

J gene: TRBJ2-3
D gene: TRBD2
clone size: many
V gene: TRBV4-1
CDR3 DNA: TGCGCCAGCAGCCGAGCCAGTAGCGGGGGGGCTCGGGCAGATACGCAGTATTTT
CDR3 protein: CASSRASSGGARADTQYF

J gene: TRBJ1-6
D gene: TRBD1
clone size: NA
V gene: TRBV6-5
CDR3 DNA: TGTGCCAGCAGTTTGGACAGGGGTCGTAGGAATTCACCCCTCCACTTT
CDR3 protein: CASSLDRGRRNSPLHF

J gene: TRBJ1-3
D gene: NA
clone size: few
V gene: TRBV20-1
CDR3 DNA: TGCAGTGCCACTTCACCCAGGTTCTCTGGAAACACCATATATTTT
CDR3 protein: CSATSPRFSGNTIYF

J gene: TRBJ1-5
D gene: TRBD1
clone size: few
V gene: TRBV29-1
CDR3 DNA: TGCAGCGTGATGACAGGGACAGGCAATCAGCCCCAGCATTTT
CDR3 protein: CSVMTGTGNQPQHF

J gene: TRBJ2-7
D gene: NA
clone size: few
V gene: TRBV12-3/TRBV12-4
CDR3 DNA: TGTGCCAGCAGTTTCCAACAGGGCTTCCACGAGCAGTACTTC
CDR3 protein: CASSFQQGFHEQYF

J gene: TRBJ2-7
D gene: NA
clone size: NA
V gene: TRBV29-1
CDR3 DNA: TGCAGCGTTGGCACAGCTGGGTCCTACGAGCAGTACTTC
CDR3 protein: CSVGTAGSYEQYF

J gene: TRBJ2-3
D gene: TRBD1
clone size: few
V gene: TRBV27
CDR3 DNA: TGTGCCAGCAGTTCCGGACAGGGTCGCACAGATACGCAGTATTTT
CDR3 protein: CASSSGQGRTDTQYF

J gene: TRBJ1-6
D gene: NA
clone size: NA
V gene: TRBV12-3/TRBV12-4
CDR3 DNA: TGTGCCAGCAGTCGACAGGTCCTTAATTCACCCCTCCACTTT
CDR3 protein: CASSRQVLNSPLHF

J gene: TRBJ1-4
D gene: NA
clone size: few
V gene: TRBV29-1
CDR3 DNA: TGCAGCGTTTCAGGGGCGGTGGATGAAAAACTGTTTTTT
CDR3 protein: CSVSGAVDEKLFF

J gene: TRBJ2-2
D gene: TRBD1
clone size: few
V gene: TRBV7-2
CDR3 DNA: TGTGCCAGCAGCTGGGAGGGGGACAGGGTGGCCACCGGGGAGCTGTTTTTT
CDR3 protein: CASSWEGDRVATGELFF

J gene: TRBJ2-3
D gene: TRBD2
clone size: NA
V gene: TRBV4-2
CDR3 DNA: TGTGCCAGCAGCCAGCTCACCGGGACTAGCGGGGGGGCGTTCACAGATACGCAGTATTTT
CDR3 protein: CASSQLTGTSGGAFTDTQYF

J gene: TRBJ1-1
D gene: NA
clone size: few
V gene: TRBV4-1
CDR3 DNA: TGCGCCAGCAGCCAAAGTAGGTTCCTCATGGGTACTGAAGCTTTCTTT
CDR3 protein: CASSQSRFLMGTEAFF

J gene: TRBJ2-2
D gene: TRBD1
clone size: few
V gene: TRBV11-2
CDR3 DNA: TGTGCCAGCAGCGACACAGGGGGCAGTAACGGGGAGCTGTTTTTT
CDR3 protein: CASSDTGGSNGELFF

J gene: TRBJ2-7
D gene: NA
clone size: many
V gene: TRBV27
CDR3 DNA: TGTGCCAGCAGCCCCTTCGGTCTTGAGCAGTACTTC
CDR3 protein: CASSPFGLEQYF

J gene: TRBJ2-5
D gene: NA
clone size: NA
V gene: TRBV11-2
CDR3 DNA: TGTGCCAGCAGCCTACTCGGGACCAGACAAGAGACCCAGTACTTC
CDR3 protein: CASSLLGTRQETQYF

J gene: TRBJ1-1
D gene: NA
clone size: few
V gene: TRBV11-2
CDR3 DNA: TGTGCCAGCAGCTTGAGAGGGATTCGGGACACTGAAGCTTTCTTT
CDR3 protein: CASSLRGIRDTEAFF

J gene: TRBJ1-1
D gene: TRBD1
clone size: few
V gene: TRBV6-5
CDR3 DNA: TGTGCCAGCAGTTTCGTCCAGGGGGCGGGGGCTGAAGCTTTCTTT
CDR3 protein: CASSFVQGAGAEAFF

J gene: TRBJ2-5
D gene: NA
clone size: many
V gene: TRBV28
CDR3 DNA: TGTGCCAGCAGTGACCCTCAGGGAGGAAAAGAGACCCAGTACTTC
CDR3 protein: CASSDPQGGKETQYF

J gene: TRBJ2-5
D gene: NA
clone size: many
V gene: TRBV12-3/TRBV12-4
CDR3 DNA: TGTGCCCCGGGGGCGAAGACCCAGTACTTC
CDR3 protein: CAPGAKTQYF

J gene: TRBJ1-5
D gene: TRBD1
clone size: many
V gene: TRBV7-2
CDR3 DNA: TGTGCCAGCAGCTTAGAGACAGGGACGGATCAGCCCCAGCATTTT
CDR3 protein: CASSLETGTDQPQHF

J gene: TRBJ1-1
D gene: TRBD1
clone size: many
V gene: TRBV4-3
CDR3 DNA: TGCGCCAGCAGCCAAGATGTAGGGACAGGCATAAGGAGGAACACTGAAGCTTTCTTT
CDR3 protein: CASSQDVGTGIRRNTEAFF

J gene: TRBJ2-2
D gene: NA
clone size: NA
V gene: TRBV6-2/TRBV6-3
CDR3 DNA: TGTGCCAGCAGTACCCTTGGGCCCGCCGGGGAGCTGTTTTTT
CDR3 protein: CASSTLGPAGELFF

J gene: TRBJ2-7
D gene: NA
clone size: NA
V gene: TRBV11-2
CDR3 DNA: TGTGCCAGCAGTCAAAGCTCGGGTACCAACTACGAGCAGTACTTC
CDR3 protein: CASSQSSGTNYEQYF

J gene: TRBJ2-2
D gene: NA
clone size: NA
V gene: TRBV5-1
CDR3 DNA: TGCGCCAGCAGCCTAGGCAGGGGCAACACCGGGGAGCTGTTTTTT
CDR3 protein: CASSLGRGNTGELFF

J gene: TRBJ2-1
D gene: NA
clone size: many
V gene: TRBV7-9
CDR3 DNA: TGTGCCAGCAGCTTTGCCTTTATGGTGCACAATGAGCAGTTCTTC
CDR3 protein: CASSFAFMVHNEQFF

J gene: TRBJ1-1
D gene: TRBD1
clone size: NA
V gene: TRBV27
CDR3 DNA: TGTGCCAGCAGAAAGGGACAGGGAGAAGCTTTCTTT
CDR3 protein: CASRKGQGEAFF

J gene: TRBJ2-4
D gene: NA
clone size: NA
V gene: TRBV4-3
CDR3 DNA: TGCGCCAGCAGCCAAGTTGACGTCCGAGACTTCCAGTACTTC
CDR3 protein: CASSQVDVRDFQYF

J gene: TRBJ1-6
D gene: NA
clone size: many
V gene: TRBV7-3
CDR3 DNA: TGTGCCAGCAGCTTAGGGCAGGGTGGTTCACCCCTCCACTTT
CDR3 protein: CASSLGQGGSPLHF

J gene: TRBJ2-5
D gene: NA
clone size: many
V gene: TRBV20-1
CDR3 DNA: TGCAGTGCCCAAGGGGTGGCCGACCGAAAGACCCAGTACTTC
CDR3 protein: CSAQGVADRKTQYF

J gene: TRBJ2-3
D gene: TRBD2
clone size: few
V gene: TRBV18
CDR3 DNA: TGTGCCAGCTCACCAGGACTAGCGAGCACAGATACGCAGTATTTT
CDR3 protein: CASSPGLASTDTQYF

J gene: TRBJ2-3
D gene: NA
clone size: once
V gene: TRBV6-5
CDR3 DNA: TGTGCCAGCACCCTGTGGGCCGGGAGCACAGATACGCAGTATTTT
CDR3 protein: CASTLWAGSTDTQYF

J gene: TRBJ1-1
D gene: NA
clone size: NA
V gene: TRBV10-3
CDR3 DNA: TGTGCCATCAGTGAGGGCAGGACGAACACTGAAGCTTTCTTT
CDR3 protein: CAISEGRTNTEAFF

J gene: TRBJ2-1
D gene: NA
clone size: NA
V gene: TRBV6-6
CDR3 DNA: TGTGCCAGCAGTACCGGGGACGGCCACAATGAGCAGTTCTTC
CDR3 protein: CASSTGDGHNEQFF

J gene: TRBJ1-5
D gene: NA
clone size: many
V gene: TRBV2
CDR3 DNA: TGTGCCAGCAGTGAAGGGGAGGGGGGAGCATATAGCAATCAGCCCCAGCATTTT
CDR3 protein: CASSEGEGGAYSNQPQHF

J gene: TRBJ1-1
D gene: NA
clone size: many
V gene: TRBV28
CDR3 DNA: TGTGCCAGCAGTTTAGGTGGTCCCACTGAAGCTTTCTTT
CDR3 protein: CASSLGGPTEAFF

J gene: TRBJ1-1
D gene: NA
clone size: NA
V gene: TRBV7-9
CDR3 DNA: TGTGCCAGCAGCTTAGGGGTTGCGGCTGAAGCTTTCTTT
CDR3 protein: CASSLGVAAEAFF

J gene: TRBJ2-6
D gene: TRBD1
clone size: few
V gene: TRBV6-5
CDR3 DNA: TGTGCCAGCAGGACAGGGGACCGCACTAGGGCCAACGTCCTGACTTTC
CDR3 protein: CASRTGDRTRANVLTF

J gene: TRBJ1-1
D gene: TRBD1
clone size: NA
V gene: TRBV29-1
CDR3 DNA: TGCAGCGTGAGGGACAGGGGCAGGGGGAACACTGAAGCTTTCTTT
CDR3 protein: CSVRDRGRGNTEAFF

J gene: TRBJ1-1
D gene: NA
clone size: NA
V gene: TRBV7-9
CDR3 DNA: TGTGCCAGCAGCCCCGGTATCTTGAACACTGAAGCTTTCTTT
CDR3 protein: CASSPGILNTEAFF

J gene: TRBJ2-3
D gene: NA
clone size: many
V gene: TRBV7-3
CDR3 DNA: TGTGCCAGCAGCCCCATCGGGGGAGCAGATACGCAGTATTTT
CDR3 protein: CASSPIGGADTQYF

J gene: TRBJ2-6
D gene: NA
clone size: NA
V gene: TRBV5-1
CDR3 DNA: TGCGCCAGCTGCCTTTCCAGCTCTGGGGCCAACGTCCTGACTTTC
CDR3 protein: CASCLSSSGANVLTF

J gene: TRBJ1-1
D gene: NA
clone size: NA
V gene: TRBV6-5
CDR3 DNA: TGTGCCAGGCACGGGCGGATAAACACTGAAGCTTTCTTT
CDR3 protein: CARHGRINTEAFF

J gene: TRBJ1-4
D gene: NA
clone size: many
V gene: TRBV24-1
CDR3 DNA: TGTGCCACCAGTGATCCAACGACCCCTCTGGGGGAAAAACTGTTTTTT
CDR3 protein: CATSDPTTPLGEKLFF

J gene: TRBJ1-2
D gene: NA
clone size: many
V gene: TRBV29-1
CDR3 DNA: TGCAGCGTTCATGGTTTGTATGGCTACACCTTC
CDR3 protein: CSVHGLYGYTF

J gene: TRBJ2-2
D gene: NA
clone size: many
V gene: TRBV10-3
CDR3 DNA: TGTGCCATCAGTGCACGGGAGAACACCGGGGAGCTGTTTTTT
CDR3 protein: CAISARENTGELFF

J gene: TRBJ1-1
D gene: NA
clone size: NA
V gene: TRBV4-3
CDR3 DNA: TGCGCCAGCAGCCAAAGTCGGGGCGGCACTGAAGCTTTCTTT
CDR3 protein: CASSQSRGGTEAFF